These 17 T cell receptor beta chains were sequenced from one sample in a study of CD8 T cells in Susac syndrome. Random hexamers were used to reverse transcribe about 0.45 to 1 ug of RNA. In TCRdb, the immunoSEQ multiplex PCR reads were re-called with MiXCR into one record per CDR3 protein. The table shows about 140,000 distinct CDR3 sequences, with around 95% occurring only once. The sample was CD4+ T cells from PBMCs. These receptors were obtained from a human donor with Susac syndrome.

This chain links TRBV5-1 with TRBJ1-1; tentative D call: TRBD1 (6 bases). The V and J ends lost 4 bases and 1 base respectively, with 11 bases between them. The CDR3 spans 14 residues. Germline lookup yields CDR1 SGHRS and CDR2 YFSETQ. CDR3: CASSGGQKNTEAFF. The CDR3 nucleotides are TGCGCCAGCAGCGGAGGACAGAAGAACACTGAAGCTTTCTTT.

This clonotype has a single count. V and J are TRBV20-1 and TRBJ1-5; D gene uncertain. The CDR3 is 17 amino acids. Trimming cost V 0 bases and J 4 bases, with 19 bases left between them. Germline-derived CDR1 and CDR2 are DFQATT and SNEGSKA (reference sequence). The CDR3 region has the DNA TGCAGTGCTAGAGATTTGTCCGGAACAGCGCTGAATCAGCCCCAGCATTTT. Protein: CSARDLSGTALNQPQHF.

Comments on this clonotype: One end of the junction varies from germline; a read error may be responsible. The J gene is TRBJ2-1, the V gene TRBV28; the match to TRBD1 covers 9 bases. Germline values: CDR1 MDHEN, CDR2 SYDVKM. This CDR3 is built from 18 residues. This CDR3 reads CASSPPGQGSRSHNEQFF. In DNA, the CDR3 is TGTGCCAGCAGTCCACCGGGACAGGGTTCCCGCTCCCACAATGAGCAGTTCTTC.

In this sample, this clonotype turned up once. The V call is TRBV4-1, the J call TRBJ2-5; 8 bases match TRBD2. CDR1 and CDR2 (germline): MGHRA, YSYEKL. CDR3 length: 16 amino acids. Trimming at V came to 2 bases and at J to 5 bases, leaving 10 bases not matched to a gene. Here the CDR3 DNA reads TGCGCCAGCAGCCAATCGCGGGGGGCCTTTGGGGAGACCCAGTACTTC. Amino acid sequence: CASSQSRGAFGETQYF.

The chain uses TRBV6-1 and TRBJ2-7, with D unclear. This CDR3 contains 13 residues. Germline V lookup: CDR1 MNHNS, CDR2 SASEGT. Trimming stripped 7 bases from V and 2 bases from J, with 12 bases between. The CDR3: CASTGRRPYEQYF. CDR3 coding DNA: TGTGCCAGCACAGGACGCCGCCCCTACGAGCAGTACTTC.

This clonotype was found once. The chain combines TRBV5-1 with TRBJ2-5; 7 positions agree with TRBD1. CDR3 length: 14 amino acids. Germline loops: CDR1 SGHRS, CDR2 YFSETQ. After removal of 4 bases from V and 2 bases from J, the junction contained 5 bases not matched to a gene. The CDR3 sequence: CASSLQDRQETQYF. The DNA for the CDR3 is TGCGCCAGCAGCCTACAGGACAGGCAAGAGACCCAGTACTTC.

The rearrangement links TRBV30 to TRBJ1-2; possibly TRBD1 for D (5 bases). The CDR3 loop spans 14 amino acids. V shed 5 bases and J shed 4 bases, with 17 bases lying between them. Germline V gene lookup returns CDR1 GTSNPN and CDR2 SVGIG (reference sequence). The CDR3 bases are TGTGCCTGGGGGGCCGGCTTGCCCTTCTATGGCTACACCTTC. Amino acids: CAWGAGLPFYGYTF.

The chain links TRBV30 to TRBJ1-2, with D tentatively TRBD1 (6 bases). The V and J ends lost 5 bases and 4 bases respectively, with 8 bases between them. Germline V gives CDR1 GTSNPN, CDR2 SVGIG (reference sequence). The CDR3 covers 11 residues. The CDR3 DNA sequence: TGTGCCTGGTCGGACAGCTATGGCTACACCTTC. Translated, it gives CAWSDSYGYTF.

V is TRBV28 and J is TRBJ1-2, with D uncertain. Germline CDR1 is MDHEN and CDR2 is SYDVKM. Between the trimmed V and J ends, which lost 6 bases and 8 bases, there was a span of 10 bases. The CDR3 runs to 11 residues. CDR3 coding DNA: TGTGCCAGCAGACTTTATACCGGCTACACCTTC. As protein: CASRLYTGYTF.

CDR3 amino acids: CASSPSGGGSYVTDTQYF. CDR3 nucleotide sequence: TGCGCCAGCAGCCCGAGTGGGGGAGGTTCCTATGTAACAGATACGCAGTATTTT. This chain connects TRBV4-1 to TRBJ2-3, with a possible D match to TRBD2 (6 bases). This CDR3 contains 18 residues. Germline V lookup: CDR1 MGHRA, CDR2 YSYEKL. Trimming cost V 4 bases and J 3 bases, with 23 bases left between them.

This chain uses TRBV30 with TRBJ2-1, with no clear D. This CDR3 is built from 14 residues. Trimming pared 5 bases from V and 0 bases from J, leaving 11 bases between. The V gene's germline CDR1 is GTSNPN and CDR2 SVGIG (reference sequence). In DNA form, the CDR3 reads TGTGCCTGGTTGAAGGGAAGCTCCTACAATGAGCAGTTCTTC. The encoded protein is CAWLKGSSYNEQFF.

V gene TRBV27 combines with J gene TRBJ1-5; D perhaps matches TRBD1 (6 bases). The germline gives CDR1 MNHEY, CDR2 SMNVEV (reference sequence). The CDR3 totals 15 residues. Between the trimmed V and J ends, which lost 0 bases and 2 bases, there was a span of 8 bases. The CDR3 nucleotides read TGTGCCAGCAGTTTATCGGGGGGGCGCAATCAGCCCCAGCATTTT. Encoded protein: CASSLSGGRNQPQHF.

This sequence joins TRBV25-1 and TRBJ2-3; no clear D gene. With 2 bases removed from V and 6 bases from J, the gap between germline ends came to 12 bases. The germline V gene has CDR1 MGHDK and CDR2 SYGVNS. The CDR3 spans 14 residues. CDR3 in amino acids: CASSEGPVRDTQYF. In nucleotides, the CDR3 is TGTGCCAGCAGTGAAGGGCCAGTTCGGGATACGCAGTATTTT. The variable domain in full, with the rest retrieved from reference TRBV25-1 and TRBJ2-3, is EADIYQTPRYLVIGTGKKITLECSQTMGHDKMYWYQQDPGMELHLIHYSYGVNSTEKGDLSSESTVSRIRTEHFPLTLESARPSHTSQYLCASSEGPVRDTQYFGPGTRLTVL.

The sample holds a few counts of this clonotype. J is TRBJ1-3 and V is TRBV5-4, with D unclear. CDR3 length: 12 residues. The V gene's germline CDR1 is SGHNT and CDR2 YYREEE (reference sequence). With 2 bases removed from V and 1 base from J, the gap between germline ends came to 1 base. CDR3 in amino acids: CASSLSGNTIYF. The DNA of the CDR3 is TGTGCCAGCAGCTTATCTGGAAACACCATATATTTT. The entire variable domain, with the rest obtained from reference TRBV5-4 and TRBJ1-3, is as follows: ETGVTQSPTHLIKTRGQQVTLRCSSQSGHNTVSWYQQALGQGPQFIFQYYREEENGRGNFPPRFSGLQFPNYSSELNVNALELDDSALYLCASSLSGNTIYFGEGSWLTVV.

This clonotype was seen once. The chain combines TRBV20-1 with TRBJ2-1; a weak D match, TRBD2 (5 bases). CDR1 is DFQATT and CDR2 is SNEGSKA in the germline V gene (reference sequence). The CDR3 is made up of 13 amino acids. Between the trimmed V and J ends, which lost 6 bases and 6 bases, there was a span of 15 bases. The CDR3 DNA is TGCAGTGCCTCTCCCGCGGGTCTCAATGAGCAGTTCTTC. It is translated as CSASPAGLNEQFF.

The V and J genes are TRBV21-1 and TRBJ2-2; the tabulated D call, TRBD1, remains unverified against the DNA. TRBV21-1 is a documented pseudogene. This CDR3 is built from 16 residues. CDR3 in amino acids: CASSKAEGENTGELFF. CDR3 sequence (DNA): TGTGCCAGCAGCAAAGCGGAGGGGGAGAACACCGGGGAGCTGTTTTTT.

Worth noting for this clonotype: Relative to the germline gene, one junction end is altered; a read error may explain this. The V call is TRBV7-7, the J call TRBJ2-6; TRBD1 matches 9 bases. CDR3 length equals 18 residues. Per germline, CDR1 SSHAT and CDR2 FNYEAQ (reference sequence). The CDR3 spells CASSWGDRDTSGANVLTF. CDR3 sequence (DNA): TGTGCTAGCAGCTGGGGGGACAGGGATACCTCTGGGGCCAACGTCCTGACTTTC.